The T cell receptor (beta chain) described here comes from a study of PD-1 blockade in classical Hodgkin lymphoma. The study, taken as a whole, reports: Causes of the repertoire differences remain undefined, possibly disease activity or prior therapy.

Each and every patient relapsed after autologous stem cell transplantation, and patients got differing brentuximab vedotin exposure. Reported best responses ranged across complete response, partial response or progressive disease. Measured with immunoSEQ multiplex PCR; TCRdb has only the in-frame clones, and not every one. Of around 23,000 clones listed, roughly 75% were seen once; the top ten hold 17%. A note on this clone: Its antigen is currently unknown.

The TCR was taken from a human donor with classical Hodgkin lymphoma. This material consisted of peripheral blood mononuclear cells (PBMCs), taken before the second cycle of nivolumab.

The CDR3 DNA reads TGCAGCGTTGTTACCGCGGTCTCTCTCCCAGATACGCAGTATTTT. Translating it yields CSVVTAVSLPDTQYF. The genes are TRBV29-1 and TRBJ2-3; unclear D gene. Germline CDR1 and CDR2: SQVTM and ANQGSEA. This CDR3 has 15 amino acids. Deletions cut 4 bases from V and 4 bases from J, with 18 bases between.